The 9 T cell receptor beta chains below come from one sample, sequenced in a study of blood T cell repertoires in COVID-19. Generated by immunoSEQ multiplex PCR, the TCRdb table keeps only in-frame clones and is missing some. The data show approximately 200,000 clones, around 86% seen once. The sequencing sample was made of peripheral blood. Source of these receptors: a human donor in a cohort sampled during active COVID-19.

The chain joins TRBV7-2 to TRBJ2-1; 8 nucleotides align to TRBD2. Germline V CDR1 and CDR2: SGHTA, FQGNSA. Losses at the gene ends were 2 bases for V and 4 bases for J; bases not matched to a gene: 10. The CDR3 has 17 residues. CDR3 sequence (DNA): TGTGCCAGCAGCTTAAGATGGCGGGAGGAAAGGTACAATGAGCAGTTCTTC. It translates to CASSLRWREERYNEQFF.

The chain uses TRBV18 and TRBJ1-1; the D gene is possibly TRBD1 (6 bases). This CDR3 is built from 13 residues. Germline V gene data show CDR1 as KGHSH and CDR2 as LQKENI. V was trimmed by 5 bases and J by 1 base, leaving 8 bases between them. The CDR3 DNA follows: TGTGCCAGCTCAGAGGGACAGAACACTGAAGCTTTCTTT. This encodes CASSEGQNTEAFF.

The chain recombines TRBV28 with TRBJ2-2, with TRBD1 identical over 8 bases. Germline assignment: CDR1 MDHEN and CDR2 SYDVKM. The CDR3 totals 13 residues. CDR3 in DNA: TGTGCTGCGACAGGGGACAACACCGGGGAGCTGTTTTTT. This encodes CAATGDNTGELFF.

This chain joins TRBV24-1 and TRBJ2-2, with 9 bases aligning to TRBD1. There are 18 residues in the CDR3. The trim removed 0 bases at V and 4 bases at J, leaving 8 bases unmatched. Germline-derived CDR1 and CDR2 are KGHDR and SFDVKD. The CDR3 protein is CATSDLETGGAPTGELFF. DNA of the CDR3: TGTGCCACCAGTGATTTGGAAACAGGGGGCGCCCCCACCGGGGAGCTGTTTTTT.

The rearrangement uses TRBV2 and TRBJ2-7, with 9 nucleotides matching TRBD1. Germline V lookup: CDR1 SNHLY, CDR2 FYNNEI. V was clipped by 6 bases and J by 7 bases; unmatched bases: 13. CDR3 length: 15 residues. For the CDR3, the DNA is TGTGCCAGCAGCGAGTCCATACAGGGGGCGAGGGAGCAGTACTTC. Translated, it gives CASSESIQGAREQYF.

The gene calls are TRBV14 and TRBJ2-5; tentative D call: TRBD2 (5 bases). CDR1 and CDR2 from the germline V gene are SGHDN and FVKESK. This CDR3 comprises 13 residues. Trimming stripped 0 bases from V and 5 bases from J, with 7 bases between. The CDR3 protein is CASSQDRRETQYF. The CDR3 bases are TGTGCCAGCAGCCAAGATCGGAGGGAGACCCAGTACTTC.

This clone was observed a handful of times. The CDR3 nucleotides are TGTGCCAGCAGCGTCGCAGGTTTCCAAGAGACCCAGTACTTC. Translating gives CASSVAGFQETQYF. V and J are TRBV9 and TRBJ2-5; D is unclear. Germline CDR1 and CDR2: SGDLS and YYNGEE. This CDR3 has 14 amino acids. Trimming pared 2 bases from V and 1 base from J, leaving 9 bases between.

The V and J genes are TRBV27 and TRBJ2-5, with D unresolved. The V end lost 5 bases, the J end lost 4 bases, and 11 bases lay between the germline ends. There are 13 residues in the CDR3. Germline CDR1 MNHEY, CDR2 SMNVEV (reference sequence). This chain's CDR3 is CASSLSFGETQYF. Written as DNA, the CDR3 is TGTGCCAGCAGTCTAAGTTTTGGAGAGACCCAGTACTTC.

The chain uses TRBV21-1 and TRBJ1-6. TRBV21-1 is a recognized pseudogene. There are 13 residues in the CDR3. This CDR3 reads CASSEGEVSPLHF. The CDR3, as DNA: TGTGCCAGCAGCGAAGGCGAGGTTTCACCCCTCCACTTT.